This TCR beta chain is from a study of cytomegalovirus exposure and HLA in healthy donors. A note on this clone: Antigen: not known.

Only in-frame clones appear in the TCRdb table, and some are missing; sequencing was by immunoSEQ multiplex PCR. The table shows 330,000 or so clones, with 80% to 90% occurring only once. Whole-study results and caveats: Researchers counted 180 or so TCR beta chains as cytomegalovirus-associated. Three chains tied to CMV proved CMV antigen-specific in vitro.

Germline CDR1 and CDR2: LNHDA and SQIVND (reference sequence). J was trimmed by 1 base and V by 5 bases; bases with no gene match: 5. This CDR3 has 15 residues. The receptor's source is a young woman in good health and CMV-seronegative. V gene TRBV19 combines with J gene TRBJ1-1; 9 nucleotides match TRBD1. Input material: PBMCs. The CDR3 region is CASSAGTGWNTEAFF. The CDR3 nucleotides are TGTGCCAGTAGTGCCGGGACAGGGTGGAACACTGAAGCTTTCTTT.